The entry that follows covers one T cell receptor (beta chain) sequence. This clone has more than one count but fewer than ten. Its antigen is unknown. Nothing much larger sits one base from this clone, and base qualities are not available. The germline V gene (reference sequence) gives CDR1 as MNHEY and CDR2 as SMNVEV. Including cysteine and phenylalanine, the CDR3 has 14 amino acids. Left in the record is the CDR3 DNA by itself, 42 bases read in frame from the first base. Trimming removed 6 bases from V and 5 bases from J; the gene matches leave 4 bases unexplained. The data stem from a study of blood T cell repertoires in COVID-19 (TCRdb year 2020). Turning to the overall study: Samples from collaborators originated in the United States, Italy and Spain and spanned both the acute and convalescent phases of COVID-19. A de-identified subject ID, COVID-19 status, age in years and sex were almost always included in the sample metadata. The repertoires were released in a freely available public database meant as a resource for research on the immune response to SARS-CoV-2. HLA class I and class II types, where available, came from metadata supplied by the sample provider rather than from assay-based typing. The prospective study material was composed of cDNA or gDNA derived from T cells, B-cell-depleted T cells, or PBMCs. Deeply sampled blood TCRbeta repertoires from subjects exposed to, actively infected with, or recovered from COVID-19 were included in the dataset. Samples were obtained from the ongoing ImmuneRACE study (first 160 participants) and from approximately 1,200 subjects provided by 6 global collaborators. General study outcomes and caveats: How much clinical and demographic metadata was included differed by source and by participant, and the metadata was provided uncurated.

The collaborating institutions used their own protocols to collect whole blood in K2EDTA tubes. Collaborator samples were shipped for TCRbeta analysis as frozen whole blood, isolated PBMCs, or DNA extracted from either sample type. TCRbeta CDR3 regions were amplified from genomic DNA using the immunoSEQ Assay, a bias-controlled multiplex PCR. Per the source publication's procedure: Within the assay, amplification of reference gene primers was used to estimate how many nucleated cells each sample contained. To quantify the absolute abundance of each unique TCRbeta CDR3 rearrangement, sequence reads were collapsed and filtered. For each sample, productive Simpson clonality was calculated as the square root of Simpson's diversity index across productive rearrangements. TCRdb stores this immuneACCESS table with in-frame sequences only. Part of the clones is absent; in the studies checked, under half of the shortfall reflects unresolved V genes, and no reason is known for the rest. V and J calls and clone size come straight from that table; D and trimming were deduced from the DNA. The table for this sample lists roughly 280,000 clones; around 87% of them were counted only once. Of the sample, 3.6% falls within the top ten clones.

The chain employs TRBV27 and TRBJ1-4; the central 9 bases match TRBD1. The sequenced sample was peripheral blood. The receptor comes from a young man with active or convalescent COVID-19. The sequence in DNA is TGTGCCAGCAGCTCCGGGACAGGGAATGAAAAACTGTTTTTT. This yields the protein CASSSGTGNEKLFF.